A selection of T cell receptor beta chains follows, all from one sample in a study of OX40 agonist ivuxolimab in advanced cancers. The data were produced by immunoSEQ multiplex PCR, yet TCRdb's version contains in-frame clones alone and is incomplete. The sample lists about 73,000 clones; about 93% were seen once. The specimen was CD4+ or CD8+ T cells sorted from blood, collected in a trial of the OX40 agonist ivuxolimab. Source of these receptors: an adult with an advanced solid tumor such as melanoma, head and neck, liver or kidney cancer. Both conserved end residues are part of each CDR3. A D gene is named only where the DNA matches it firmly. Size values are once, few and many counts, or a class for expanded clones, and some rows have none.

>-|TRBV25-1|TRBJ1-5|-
CASSPSLGSNQPQHF
TGTGCCAGCAGTCCCAGCCTGGGGAGCAATCAGCCCCAGCATTTT
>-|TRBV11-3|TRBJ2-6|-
CASSPSEGANVLTF
TGTGCCAGCAGCCCGTCCGAGGGGGCCAACGTCCTGACTTTC
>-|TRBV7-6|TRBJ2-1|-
CASSIQGGSYNEQFF
TGTGCCAGCAGCATACAAGGTGGCTCCTACAATGAGCAGTTCTTC
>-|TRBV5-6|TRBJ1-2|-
CASSLGPNGYTF
TGTGCCAGCAGCTTGGGACCCAATGGCTACACCTTC
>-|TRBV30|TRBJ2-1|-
CAWSVLRPGVGEQFF
TGTGCCTGGAGTGTACTGCGACCGGGGGTCGGGGAGCAGTTCTTC
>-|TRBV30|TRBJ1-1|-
CAWSRLEAFF
TGTGCCTGGAGTCGGCTTGAAGCTTTCTTT
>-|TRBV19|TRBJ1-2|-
CASRHHRRYGYTF
TGTGCCAGTAGACACCATAGACGGTATGGCTACACCTTC
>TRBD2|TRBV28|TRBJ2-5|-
CASSGLAENAQETQYF
TGTGCCAGCAGTGGACTAGCGGAGAACGCCCAAGAGACCCAGTACTTC
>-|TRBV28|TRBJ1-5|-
CASLLGPHQPQHF
TGTGCCAGCCTCTTGGGACCGCATCAGCCCCAGCATTTT
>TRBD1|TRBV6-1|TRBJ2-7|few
CASNVPGQNYEQYF
TGTGCCAGCAACGTCCCGGGACAGAACTACGAGCAGTACTTC
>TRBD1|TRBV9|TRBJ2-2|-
CASSVGTGNTGELFF
TGTGCCAGCAGCGTAGGGACAGGAAACACCGGGGAGCTGTTTTTT
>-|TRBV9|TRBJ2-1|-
CASSVDEQFF
TGTGCCAGCAGCGTAGATGAGCAGTTCTTC
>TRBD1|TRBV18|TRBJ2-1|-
CASSPGQAYNEQFF
TGTGCCAGCTCGCCGGGACAGGCCTACAATGAGCAGTTCTTC
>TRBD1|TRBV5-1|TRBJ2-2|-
CASSSMTGAGGELFF
TGCGCCAGCAGCTCGATGACAGGGGCGGGCGGGGAGCTGTTTTTT
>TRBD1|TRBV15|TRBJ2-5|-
CATSRGGGGETQYF
TGTGCCACCAGCAGAGGAGGGGGCGGGGAGACCCAGTACTTC
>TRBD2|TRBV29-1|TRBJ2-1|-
CSVEDRLAGGLGEQFF
TGCAGCGTTGAAGATCGGCTAGCGGGAGGGTTAGGTGAGCAGTTCTTC
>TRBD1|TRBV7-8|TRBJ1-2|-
CASSPWTGGNYGYTF
TGTGCCAGCAGCCCTTGGACAGGCGGCAACTATGGCTACACCTTC
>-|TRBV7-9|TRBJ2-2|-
CASSLIPRGGTGELFF
TGTGCCAGCAGCTTAATCCCCAGGGGAGGGACCGGGGAGCTGTTTTTT
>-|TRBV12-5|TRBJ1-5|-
CASGLRKPQGVQPQHF
TGTGCTAGTGGTTTGAGAAAGCCACAGGGCGTTCAGCCCCAGCATTTT
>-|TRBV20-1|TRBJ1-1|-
CRAGANTEAFF
TGCAGGGCAGGGGCGAACACTGAAGCTTTCTTT
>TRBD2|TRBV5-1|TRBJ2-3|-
CASSSGQRGTNTDTQYF
TGCGCCAGCAGCTCGGGGCAGCGGGGGACGAACACAGATACGCAGTATTTT
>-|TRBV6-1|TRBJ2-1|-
CASSEGGGDEQFF
TGTGCCAGCAGTGAAGGTGGAGGGGATGAGCAGTTCTTC
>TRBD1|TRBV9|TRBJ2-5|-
CASSGTGESRETQYF
TGTGCCAGCAGCGGGACAGGGGAGTCTCGAGAGACCCAGTACTTC
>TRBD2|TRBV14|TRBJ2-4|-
CASSQGRGTSFDF
TGTGCCAGCAGCCAAGGGCGCGGGACTAGCTTTGACTTC
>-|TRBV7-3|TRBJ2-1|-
CASSSQGYEQFF
TGTGCCAGCAGCTCTCAGGGGTATGAGCAGTTCTTC
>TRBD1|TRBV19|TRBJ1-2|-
CASTPTGSYGYTF
TGTGCCAGTACCCCGACAGGGAGCTATGGCTACACCTTC
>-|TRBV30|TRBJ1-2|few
CAWKRAFNYGYTF
TGTGCCTGGAAGAGAGCCTTTAACTATGGCTACACCTTC
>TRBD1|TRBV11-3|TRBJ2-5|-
CASSKTGGVETQYF
TGTGCCAGCAGCAAAACAGGGGGCGTCGAGACCCAGTACTTC
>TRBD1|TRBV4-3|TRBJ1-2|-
CASSQAEGQNYGYTF
TGCGCCAGCAGCCAGGCCGAGGGACAGAACTATGGCTACACCTTC
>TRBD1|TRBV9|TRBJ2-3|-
CASSGQGYPDTQYF
TGTGCCAGCAGCGGACAGGGGTACCCAGATACGCAGTATTTT
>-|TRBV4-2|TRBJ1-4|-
CASSQVGIATNEKLFF
TGTGCCAGCAGCCAAGTAGGAATAGCAACTAATGAAAAACTGTTTTTT
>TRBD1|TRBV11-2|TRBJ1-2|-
CASSSQGATGYTF
TGTGCCAGCAGCTCACAGGGGGCTACTGGCTACACCTTC